This TCR beta chain was found in a study of human T cells and chemical hapten exposure. TCRdb ran MiXCR on the 5' RACE reads and lists one entry per CDR3 protein. In the table there are about 140,000 distinct CDR3 sequences, around 4.1% of which are singletons. Blood, whole and unfractionated, served as the source for total RNA extraction. The CDR3 extends over 15 amino acids. The germline gives CDR1 SNHLY, CDR2 FYNNEI. V was clipped by 6 bases and J by 5 bases; unmatched bases: 8. This TCR came from a female donor in good health. The chain couples TRBV2 to TRBJ2-2; 8 nucleotides line up with TRBD1. CDR3 region: CASSGDRGGTGELFF. DNA for the CDR3: TGTGCCAGCAGCGGTGACAGGGGTGGGACCGGGGAGCTGTTTTTT.